The entry below describes one T cell receptor (beta chain). Its specificity is not known. This sample is part of a study of a mutant IDH1 vaccine in newly diagnosed glioma. Overall study results and limits: Seemingly, top peripheral T cell clonotype changes bore no relation to pseudoprogression.

The CDR3 has 11 amino acids. The V and J ends lost 8 bases and 11 bases respectively, with 15 bases between them. Germline V gene sequence: CDR1 GTSNPN, CDR2 SVGIG (reference sequence). Time point given: week 35, safety follow-up. The content of each vaccine dose was 300 ug of mutant IDH1 20-mer peptide, and topical imiquimod accompanied it. Sequenced by immunoSEQ multiplex PCR; TCRdb stores in-frame clones only, minus some. The data contain 50,000 to 65,000 clones, roughly nine tenths of them singletons. The J gene is TRBJ1-4, the V gene TRBV30; TRBD1 might be the D (6 bases). Sequencing was performed on PBMCs, taken from a glioma patient whose treatment included an IDH1 peptide vaccine. The receptor's source is a man aged 35 to 55 with glioma. The CDR3 spells CARFNQGKLFF. DNA for the CDR3: TGTGCCCGGTTCAATCAGGGGAAACTGTTTTTT.